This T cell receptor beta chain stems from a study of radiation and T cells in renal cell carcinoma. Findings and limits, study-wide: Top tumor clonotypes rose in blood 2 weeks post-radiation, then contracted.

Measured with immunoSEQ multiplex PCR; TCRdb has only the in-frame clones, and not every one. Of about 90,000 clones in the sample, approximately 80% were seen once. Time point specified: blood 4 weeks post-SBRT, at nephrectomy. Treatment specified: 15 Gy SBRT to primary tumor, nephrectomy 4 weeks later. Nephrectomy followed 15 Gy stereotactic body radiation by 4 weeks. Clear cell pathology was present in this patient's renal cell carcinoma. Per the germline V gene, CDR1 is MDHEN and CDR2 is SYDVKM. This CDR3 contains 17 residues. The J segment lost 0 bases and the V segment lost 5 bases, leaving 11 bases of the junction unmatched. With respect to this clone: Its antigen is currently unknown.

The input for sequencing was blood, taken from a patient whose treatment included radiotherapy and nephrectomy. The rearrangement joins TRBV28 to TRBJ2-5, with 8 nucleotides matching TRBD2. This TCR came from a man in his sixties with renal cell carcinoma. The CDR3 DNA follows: TGTGCCAGCAGTCCCGCGGGAGGACCAAAGAACCAAGAGACCCAGTACTTC. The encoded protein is CASSPAGGPKNQETQYF.